This T cell receptor (beta chain) was sequenced in a study of CD8+CD57+ T cells in acquired aplastic anemia. CDR1 and CDR2 (germline): SGHTA, FQGNSA. V gave up 0 bases and J gave up 5 bases, with 11 bases separating them. The CDR3 covers 15 residues. This clonotype was counted ten times or more. Its antigen remains unknown. TCR beta VDJ and CDR3 profiles were obtained from a genomic DNA template. TCRdb called the reads again in MiXCR, with one record for every CDR3 protein. The sample has 150,000 to 180,000 distinct CDR3 sequences, around half seen once. Patients who underwent sequencing had shown CD8+CD57+ cell expansion by flow cytometry. Study-wide findings and caveats: Twenty-nine sequences, all CD8+ CDR3, were shared between patients and controls.

The chain has TRBV7-2 and TRBJ1-5, with D tentatively TRBD1 (5 bases). Material: sorted CD4+, CD8+, or CD8+CD57+ T cells (not recorded which) from PBMCs. The clonotype originates from a human donor with aplastic anemia. DNA of the CDR3: TGTGCCAGCAGCTTAGCCCGGGGAGGGGATCAGCCCCAGCATTTT. Translation: CASSLARGGDQPQHF.